This T cell receptor beta chain was found in a study of T cell repertoires in cytomegalovirus infection. Overall study: It was the public TCR beta signatures that indicated both CMV infection and matching HLA type. Findings of the study overall: There were carriers of CMV plus the relevant HLA, and cumulative public TCR beta family frequency identified them.

TCRdb re-derived calls from the reads in MiXCR, one entry per CDR3 protein. The sample records fewer than 300,000 distinct CDR3 sequences, about a quarter being singletons. This clonotype was found a few times. Its target is unknown. Germline CDR1 DFQATT, CDR2 SNEGSKA (reference sequence). The length of the CDR3 is 13 residues. J lost 17 bases, V lost 4 bases, and 14 bases had no gene match. The receptor's source is a human donor in good health (CMV status not recorded). Some clones in this sample may be carry-over from other donors' samples. This chain joins TRBV20-1 and TRBJ1-4; 9 nucleotides match TRBD1. Sequencing was done on a sample of PBMCs. The CDR3, as DNA: TGCAGTGCTACTCGGGACACGGGACAGGGAAGATTTTTT. Protein sequence: CSATRDTGQGRFF.